What follows describes a single T cell receptor (beta chain). Only one count was recorded for this clone. It lacks a known antigen. No clone much larger than this one lies a single base away; base qualities are absent. The germline V gene (reference sequence) specifies SEHNR as CDR1 and FQNEAQ as CDR2. V trim: 10 bases; J trim: 4 bases; unmatched bases: 11. The CDR3 contains 15 residues, cysteine and phenylalanine counted. The entry retains the CDR3 DNA only, 45 bases that are in frame from base 1. The data are from a study of brain T cells in children with intractable seizures (dated by TCRdb to the early 2020s). With respect to the entire study: Resected brain tissue from 45 to 60 pediatric epilepsy surgery cases was first screened for immune gene transcripts using a NanoString immunology panel. Among the roughly 12 selected surgery cases, eight also had pre-surgery blood sequenced, leaving four with brain tissue only.

The paper as a whole reports these results and caveats: Because sequencing depth was different between pre-surgery and post-surgery blood, clones absent from the pre-surgery sample may reflect undersampling. Viral specificity was inferred solely from CDR3 sequence similarity, and the HCMV serostatus of the patients was not known.

This specimen's time point label, interpreted: resected brain tissue, or blood drawn just prior to surgery. The surgery cases showing the highest brain T cell transcript signatures were chosen for TCR beta chain sequencing of brain tissue and, when available, of blood. Before surgery, the patients had been given at least one anti-epileptic drug. TCR-sequenced patients were children with drug-resistant epilepsy due to tuberous sclerosis complex, focal cortical dysplasia, Rasmussen encephalitis or hemimegalencephaly. Blood samples were collected immediately before the epilepsy surgery. The Monarch genomic DNA purification kit was used to extract bulk genomic DNA from unsorted brain tissue and whole blood. TCR beta chain sequences were generated from genomic DNA using the immunoSEQ assay. The source study handled its data this way. CDR3 sequences not starting with the conserved framework cysteine at position 104 were manually removed. To get clonality, the normalized Shannon's Diversity Index was subtracted from one, giving values from 0 (maximal diversity) to 1 (oligoclonal). To check whether a given CDR3 had different frequencies in two samples, for example brain versus blood, chi-squared comparison-of-proportions tests were used. Public clonotypes were found by searching immuneACCESS, and the VDJdb browser was used to assess similarity to known antiviral clonotypes. Sourced from immuneACCESS, this table was stored by TCRdb with only in-frame sequences that have V and J called. A share of the clones is absent; for the studies checked, an unresolved V gene accounts for under half, and the remainder has no known explanation. Clone size and V and J calls were adopted from that table, with D and trimming inferred from the DNA. Across this sample there are tens of thousands of clones, with around 90% seen only once. The biggest ten clones account for 20% to 25% of the sample.

The sequence derives from a girl under 10 years old with Rasmussen encephalitis and intractable seizures. The rearranged segments are TRBV7-9 and TRBJ2-7, and 12 junctional nucleotides match TRBD1. The starting material was peripheral blood, obtained at surgery. The CDR3 here reads CATTFGTGGFYEQYF. The DNA sequence is TGTGCCACCACGTTTGGGACAGGGGGCTTTTACGAGCAGTACTTC.